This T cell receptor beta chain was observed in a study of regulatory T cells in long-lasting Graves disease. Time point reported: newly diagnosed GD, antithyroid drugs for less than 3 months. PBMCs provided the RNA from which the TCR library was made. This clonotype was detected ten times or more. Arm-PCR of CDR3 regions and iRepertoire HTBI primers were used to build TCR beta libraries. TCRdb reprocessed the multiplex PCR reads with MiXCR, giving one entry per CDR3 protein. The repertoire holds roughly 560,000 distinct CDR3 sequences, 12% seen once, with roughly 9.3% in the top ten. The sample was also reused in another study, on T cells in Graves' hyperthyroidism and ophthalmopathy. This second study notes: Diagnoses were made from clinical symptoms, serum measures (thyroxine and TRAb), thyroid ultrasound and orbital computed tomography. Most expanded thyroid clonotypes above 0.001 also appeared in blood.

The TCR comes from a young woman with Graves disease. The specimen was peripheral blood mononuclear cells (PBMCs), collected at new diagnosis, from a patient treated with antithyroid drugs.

The CDR3 coding sequence is TGTGCCAGCAGCTTAAAATCACTGTGGAACACTGAAGCTTTCTTT. The encoded protein is CASSLKSLWNTEAFF. The chain has TRBV7-2 and TRBJ1-1, with D hard to call. V was trimmed by 2 bases and J by 1 base, leaving 11 bases between them. The CDR3 is 15 residues long. The germline gives CDR1 SGHTA, CDR2 FQGNSA.